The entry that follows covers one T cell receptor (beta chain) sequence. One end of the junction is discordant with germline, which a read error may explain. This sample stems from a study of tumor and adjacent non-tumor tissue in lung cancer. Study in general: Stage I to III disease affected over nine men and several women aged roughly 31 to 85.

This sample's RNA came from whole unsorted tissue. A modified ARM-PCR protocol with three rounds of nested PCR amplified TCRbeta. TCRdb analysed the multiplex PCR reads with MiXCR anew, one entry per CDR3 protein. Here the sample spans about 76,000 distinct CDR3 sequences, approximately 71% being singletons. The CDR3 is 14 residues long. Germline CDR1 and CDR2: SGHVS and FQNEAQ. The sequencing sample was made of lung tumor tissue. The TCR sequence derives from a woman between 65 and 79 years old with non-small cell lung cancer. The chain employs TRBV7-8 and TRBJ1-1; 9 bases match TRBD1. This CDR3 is CAISLGQGNTEAFF. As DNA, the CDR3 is TGTGCCATCAGCTTGGGACAGGGAAACACTGAAGCTTTCTTT.